A single sample gave rise to the 4 T cell receptor beta chains below, sequenced in a study of T cells in women clearing cervical HPV infection. Libraries were prepared by immunoSEQ multiplex PCR; TCRdb keeps only in-frame clonotypes and omits some of them. The record lists about 31,000 clones, of which the ten most abundant hold about 3%. Sequencing was performed on blood buffy coat. These receptors were obtained from a woman aged 18 to 75 with a cervical HPV16 infection that either progressed to CIN3+ or cleared (not recorded which).

Regarding this clone: The CDR3 end lies 3 residues beyond the end of the read and is filled in from the germline J gene. This rearrangement joins TRBV2 to TRBJ2-1; a possible D gene is TRBD2 (6 bases). V shed 0 bases and J shed 3 bases, with 9 bases lying between them. Germline assignment: CDR1 SNHLY and CDR2 FYNNEI. This CDR3 comprises 15 residues. The CDR3 spells CASSEAAGGYNEQFF. CDR3 bases read: TGTGCCAGCAGTGAAGCCGCCGGGGGCTACAATGAG.

CDR3 amino acids: CASSLGSNTEAFF. The covered CDR3 bases are TGTGCCAGCAGCTTAGGTTCAAACACTGAA. This chain uses TRBV11-3 with TRBJ1-1, with D hard to call. The CDR3 is cut off 3 residues early in the read; its end comes from the germline J gene. Trimming removed 1 base from V and 2 bases from J, with 5 bases in between. This CDR3 spans 13 amino acids. Germline values: CDR1 SGHNT, CDR2 YENEEA.

Notes on this clone: Germline and junction disagree at one end, which may indicate a read error. The read ends 3 residues shy of where the CDR3 ends; the end is completed using the germline J gene. This chain connects TRBV7-7 to TRBJ2-3; TRBD1 might be the D (6 bases). The V gene's germline CDR1 is SSHAT and CDR2 FNYEAQ (reference sequence). The CDR3 runs 14 residues. The sequenced CDR3 bases are TGTGCCAGCAGCTTAGCCGCAGGGGCAGAGACG. Its translation: CASSLAAGAET. The entire CDR3 sequence reads CASSLAAGAETQYF.

A remark on this clone: With the read ending 3 residues before the CDR3 end, the germline J gene is used to fill in that end. The chain carries TRBV18 and TRBJ2-4; 8 bases line up with TRBD1. The CDR3 sequence is 15 residues long. Per germline, CDR1 KGHSH and CDR2 LQKENI. V gave up 5 bases and J gave up 9 bases; unmatched junction bases: 12. Partial CDR3 DNA: TGTGCCAGCTCAGAAAGACAGGGGCCGAGGTTCATT. This encodes CASSERQGPRFI. The CDR3 reads in full as CASSERQGPRFIQYF. Looking up the rest from reference TRBV18 and TRBJ2-4 gives the full variable domain: NAGVMQNPRHLVRRRGQEARLRCSPMKGHSHVYWYRQLPEEGLKFMVYLQKENIIDESGMPKERFSAEFPKEGPSILRIQQVVRGDSAAYFCASSERQGPRFIQYFGAGTRLSVL.